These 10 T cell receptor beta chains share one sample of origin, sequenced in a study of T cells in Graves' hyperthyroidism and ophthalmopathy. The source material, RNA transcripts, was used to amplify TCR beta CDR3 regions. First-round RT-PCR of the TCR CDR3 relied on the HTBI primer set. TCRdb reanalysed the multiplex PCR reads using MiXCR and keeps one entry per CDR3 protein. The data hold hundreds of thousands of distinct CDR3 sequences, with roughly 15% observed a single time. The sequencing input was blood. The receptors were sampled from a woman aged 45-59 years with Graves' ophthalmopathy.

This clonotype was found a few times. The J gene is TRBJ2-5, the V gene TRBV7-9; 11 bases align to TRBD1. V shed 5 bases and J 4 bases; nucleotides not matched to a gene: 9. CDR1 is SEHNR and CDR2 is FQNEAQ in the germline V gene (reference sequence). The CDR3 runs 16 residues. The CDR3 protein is CASSPRTGGLLETQYF. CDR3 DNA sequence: TGTGCCAGCAGCCCACGGACAGGGGGCCTTTTAGAGACCCAGTACTTC. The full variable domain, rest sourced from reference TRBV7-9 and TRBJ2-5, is DTGVSQNPRHKITKRGQNVTFRCDPISEHNRLYWYRQTLGQGPEFLTYFQNEAQLEKSRLLSDRFSAERPKGSFSTLEIQRTEQGDSAMYLCASSPRTGGLLETQYFGPGTRLLVL.

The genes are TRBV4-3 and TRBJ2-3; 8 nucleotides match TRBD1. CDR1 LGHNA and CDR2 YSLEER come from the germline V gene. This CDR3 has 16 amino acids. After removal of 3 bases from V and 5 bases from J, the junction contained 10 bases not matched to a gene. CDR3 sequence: CASSQLDRGLVDTQYF. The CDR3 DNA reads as TGCGCCAGCAGCCAGCTAGACAGGGGCCTCGTAGATACGCAGTATTTT.

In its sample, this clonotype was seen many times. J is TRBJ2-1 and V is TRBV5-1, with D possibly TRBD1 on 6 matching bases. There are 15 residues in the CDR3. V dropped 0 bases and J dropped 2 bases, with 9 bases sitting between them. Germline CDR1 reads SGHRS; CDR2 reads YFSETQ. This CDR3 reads CASSLVGQTYNEQFF. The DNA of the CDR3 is TGCGCCAGCAGCTTGGTGGGACAAACCTACAATGAGCAGTTCTTC.

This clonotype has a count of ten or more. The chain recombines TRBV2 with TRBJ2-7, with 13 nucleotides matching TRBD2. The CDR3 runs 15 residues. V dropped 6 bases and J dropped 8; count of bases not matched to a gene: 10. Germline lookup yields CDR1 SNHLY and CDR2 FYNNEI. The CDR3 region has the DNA TGTGCCAGCAGCGAGAGGACTAGCGGGGGAAACAAGCAGTACTTC. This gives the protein CASSERTSGGNKQYF.

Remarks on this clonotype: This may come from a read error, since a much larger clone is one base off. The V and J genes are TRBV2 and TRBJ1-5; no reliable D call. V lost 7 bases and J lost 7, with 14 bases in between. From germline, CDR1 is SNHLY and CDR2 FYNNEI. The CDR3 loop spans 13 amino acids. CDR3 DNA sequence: TGTGCCAGCAAAGCAGGAGGCGTACAGCCCCAGCATTTT. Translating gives CASKAGGVQPQHF.

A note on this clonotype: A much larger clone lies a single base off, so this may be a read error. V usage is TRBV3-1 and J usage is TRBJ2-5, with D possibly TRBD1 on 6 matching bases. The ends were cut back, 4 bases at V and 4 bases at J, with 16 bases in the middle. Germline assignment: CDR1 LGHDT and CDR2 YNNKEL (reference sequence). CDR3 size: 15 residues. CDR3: CASSPIRTDRETQYF. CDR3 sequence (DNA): TGTGCCAGCAGCCCAATAAGGACAGACCGAGAGACCCAGTACTTC.

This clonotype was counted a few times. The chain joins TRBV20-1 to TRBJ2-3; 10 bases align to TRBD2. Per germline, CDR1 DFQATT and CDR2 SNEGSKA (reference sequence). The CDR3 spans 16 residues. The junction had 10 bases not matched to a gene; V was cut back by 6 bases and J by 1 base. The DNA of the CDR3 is TGCAGTGCGGCATACAAAGCGGGAGGGGGCACAGATACGCAGTATTTT. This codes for CSAAYKAGGGTDTQYF.

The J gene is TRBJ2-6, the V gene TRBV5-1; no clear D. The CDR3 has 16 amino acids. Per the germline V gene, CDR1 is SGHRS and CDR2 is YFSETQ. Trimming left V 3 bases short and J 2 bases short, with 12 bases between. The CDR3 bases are TGCGCCAGCAGCTCTCGGGCCCACCCTGGGGCCAACGTCCTGACTTTC. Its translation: CASSSRAHPGANVLTF. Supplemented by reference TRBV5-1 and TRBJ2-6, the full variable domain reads KAGVTQTPRYLIKTRGQQVTLSCSPISGHRSVSWYQQTPGQGLQFLFEYFSETQRNKGNFPGRFSGRQFSNSRSEMNVSTLELGDSALYLCASSSRAHPGANVLTFGAGSRLTVL.

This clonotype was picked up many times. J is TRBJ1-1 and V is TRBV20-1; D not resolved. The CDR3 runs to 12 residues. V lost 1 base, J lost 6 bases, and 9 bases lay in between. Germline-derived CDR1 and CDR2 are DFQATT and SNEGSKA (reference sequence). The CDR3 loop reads CSARVGRPEAFF. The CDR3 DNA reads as TGCAGTGCTAGAGTCGGTCGCCCTGAAGCTTTCTTT.

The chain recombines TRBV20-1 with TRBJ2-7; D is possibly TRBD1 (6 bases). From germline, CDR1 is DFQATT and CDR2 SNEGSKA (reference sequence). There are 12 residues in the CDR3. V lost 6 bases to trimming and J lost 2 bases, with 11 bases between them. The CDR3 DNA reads TGCAGTGCGCTGACAGGAGCCTACGAGCAGTACTTC. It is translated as CSALTGAYEQYF.